The T cell receptor (beta chain) under discussion was sequenced for a study of cytomegalovirus exposure and HLA in healthy donors. The CDR3 spans 14 residues. Germline V gives CDR1 SGHTA, CDR2 FQGTGA. The trim removed 5 bases at V and 11 bases at J, leaving 9 bases unmatched. Repertoires were generated with immunoSEQ multiplex PCR, while TCRdb's copy carries only in-frame clones and drops some. The sample shows 150,000 or so clones, roughly 87% of them seen only once. Findings of the study overall: The TCR clusters that emerged in the first cohort tended, a later analysis found, to co-occur in the approximately 130 validation repertoires. Among TCR sequences, most were rare, though some public TCRs appeared in many donors.

Comment on this clone: Its matching antigen is unknown.

The approximately 120-subject validation cohort, separate from the approximately 660-subject first cohort, included the donors. The gene calls are TRBV7-3 and TRBJ1-6; TRBD1 agrees at 7 bases. This clonotype was obtained from a woman younger than 35 in good health and CMV-seronegative. What was sequenced was PBMCs. The CDR3 reads CASSRDRVRTPLHF. The CDR3 DNA follows: TGTGCCAGCAGCCGAGACAGGGTCCGTACACCCCTCCACTTT.